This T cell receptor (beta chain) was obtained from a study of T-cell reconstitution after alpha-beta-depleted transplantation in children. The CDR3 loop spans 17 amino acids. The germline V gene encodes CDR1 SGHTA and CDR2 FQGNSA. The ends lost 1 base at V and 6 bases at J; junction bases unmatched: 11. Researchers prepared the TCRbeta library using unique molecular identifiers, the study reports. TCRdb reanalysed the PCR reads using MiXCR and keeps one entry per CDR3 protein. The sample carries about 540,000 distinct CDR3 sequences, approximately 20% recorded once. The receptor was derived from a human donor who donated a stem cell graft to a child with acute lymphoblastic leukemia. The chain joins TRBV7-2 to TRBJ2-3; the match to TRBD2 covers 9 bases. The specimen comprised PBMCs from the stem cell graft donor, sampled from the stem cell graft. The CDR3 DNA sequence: TGTGCCAGCAGCTTAGGGGCGGGAGGGCCCTCTCGGGATACGCAGTATTTT. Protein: CASSLGAGGPSRDTQYF.